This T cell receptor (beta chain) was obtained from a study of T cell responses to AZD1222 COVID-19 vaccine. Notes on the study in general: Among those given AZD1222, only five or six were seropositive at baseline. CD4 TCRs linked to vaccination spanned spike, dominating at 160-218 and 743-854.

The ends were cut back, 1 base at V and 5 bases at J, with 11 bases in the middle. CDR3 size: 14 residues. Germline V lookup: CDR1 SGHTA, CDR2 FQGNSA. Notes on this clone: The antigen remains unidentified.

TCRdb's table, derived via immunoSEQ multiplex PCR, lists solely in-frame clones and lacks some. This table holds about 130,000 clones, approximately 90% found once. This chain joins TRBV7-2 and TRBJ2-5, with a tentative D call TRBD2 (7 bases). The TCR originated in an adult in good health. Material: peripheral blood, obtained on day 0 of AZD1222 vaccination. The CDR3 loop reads CASSLVRGRETQYF. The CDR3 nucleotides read TGTGCCAGCAGCTTAGTGCGGGGGCGGGAGACCCAGTACTTC.